These T cell receptor beta chains were read from a single sample in a study of blood T cell repertoires in COVID-19. Repertoires were generated with immunoSEQ multiplex PCR, while TCRdb's copy carries only in-frame clones and drops some. The profile covers 130,000 or so clones, with around nine tenths appearing a single time and 18% taken by the ten largest. Sequenced: peripheral blood. These receptor sequences come from a man aged 50 or older with active or convalescent COVID-19. Both conserved end residues are part of each CDR3. The D gene is left open where the match is weak. Size is stated for part of the rows, as once, few or many counts, or as a class when the clone is expanded.

J | V | size | D | CDR3 | DNA
TRBJ2-7 | TRBV20-1 | few | - | CSASLGGRGYEQYF | TGCAGTGCTAGTCTGGGGGGACGGGGCTACGAGCAGTACTTC
TRBJ2-2 | TRBV5-1 | - | - | CASSSLRHNTGELFF | TGCGCCAGCAGCTCCCTCCGACACAACACCGGGGAGCTGTTTTTT
TRBJ1-2 | TRBV6-5 | - | - | CASREGTYGYTF | TGTGCCAGCAGAGAGGGGACATATGGCTACACCTTC
TRBJ1-5 | TRBV4-1 | once | - | CASSRFTESNQPQHF | TGCGCCAGCAGCCGCTTTACGGAGAGCAATCAGCCCCAGCATTTT
TRBJ2-3 | TRBV4-2 | - | - | CASTNGGLRGLSADTQYF | TGTGCCAGCACTAACGGGGGACTGCGAGGGTTGAGCGCAGATACGCAGTATTTT
TRBJ2-7 | TRBV20-1 | - | - | CSASRAYEQYF | TGCAGTGCTAGCAGGGCCTACGAGCAGTACTTC
TRBJ2-5 | TRBV7-9 | - | - | CASSSRDNQETQYF | TGTGCCAGCAGCTCCCGGGACAATCAAGAGACCCAGTACTTC
TRBJ1-2 | TRBV30 | - | TRBD1 | CAWSVWDRGSNGYTF | TGTGCCTGGAGTGTCTGGGACAGGGGTAGTAATGGCTACACCTTC
TRBJ2-5 | TRBV21-1 | - | - | CASSTQGFQETQYF | TGTGCCAGCAGCACACAGGGGTTTCAAGAGACCCAGTACTTC
TRBJ1-1 | TRBV27 | - | - | CASSLSSPGTEAFF | TGTGCCAGCAGTTTATCCTCGCCGGGCACTGAAGCTTTCTTT
TRBJ1-2 | TRBV6-5 | - | TRBD1 | CASSYPRQGGSYGYTF | TGTGCCAGCAGTTACCCAAGACAGGGGGGAAGCTATGGCTACACCTTC
TRBJ2-2 | TRBV7-8 | - | - | CASTPSRKGIRNTGELFF | TGTGCCAGCACCCCATCACGAAAGGGGATTAGGAACACCGGGGAGCTGTTTTTT
TRBJ2-1 | TRBV18 | - | TRBD2 | CASSPRRLAGDNEQFF | TGTGCCAGCTCACCTCGTCGACTAGCGGGAGACAATGAGCAGTTCTTC
TRBJ2-7 | TRBV5-4 | - | TRBD1 | CASSLTDRGLHEQYF | TGTGCCAGCAGCCTGACGGACAGGGGGCTTCACGAGCAGTACTTC
TRBJ2-2 | TRBV6-1 | - | TRBD2 | CASSVLAGRNTGELFF | TGTGCCAGCAGTGTACTAGCGGGAAGAAACACCGGGGAGCTGTTTTTT
TRBJ1-2 | TRBV27 | - | - | CASGTTTGNYGYTF | TGTGCCAGCGGGACTACGACGGGTAACTATGGCTACACCTTC
TRBJ1-1 | TRBV30 | - | - | CAWSPGFNTEAFF | TGTGCCTGGAGTCCCGGGTTTAACACTGAAGCTTTCTTT
TRBJ1-1 | TRBV5-1 | - | - | CASSWGGRTEAFF | TGCGCCAGCAGCTGGGGCGGTCGCACTGAAGCTTTCTTT
TRBJ1-4 | TRBV21-1 | - | - | CASSKRGRETNEKLFF | TGTGCCAGCAGCAAGCGGGGACGGGAAACTAATGAAAAACTGTTTTTT
TRBJ1-1 | TRBV30 | - | - | CAWSPGERAEAFF | TGTGCCTGGAGTCCAGGGGAGAGGGCTGAAGCTTTCTTT
TRBJ1-1 | TRBV19 | - | TRBD1 | CASRGDRGQVSVEAFF | TGTGCCAGTAGAGGAGACCGAGGACAGGTGTCGGTTGAAGCTTTCTTT
TRBJ2-5 | TRBV5-4 | - | TRBD1 | CASSLGPGQRVGETQYF | TGTGCCAGCAGCTTGGGTCCGGGACAGAGGGTGGGGGAGACCCAGTACTTC
TRBJ2-1 | TRBV7-7 | - | - | CASSHSSYNEQFF | TGTGCCAGCAGCCACAGCTCCTACAATGAGCAGTTCTTC
TRBJ2-2 | TRBV6-5 | - | TRBD1 | CASRGTGRGELFF | TGTGCCAGCAGGGGGACAGGGAGGGGGGAGCTGTTTTTT
TRBJ2-5 | TRBV19 | - | TRBD1 | CATLDRGNQETQYF | TGTGCCACCCTAGACAGGGGAAATCAAGAGACCCAGTACTTC